This TCR beta chain was sequenced for a study of regulatory T cells in long-lasting Graves disease. Noted time point: newly diagnosed GD, antithyroid drugs for less than 3 months. RNA from PBMCs was the source of the TCR library. Patients were from an endocrinology department in Xi'an, China. Regarding this clonotype: The antigen remains undetermined.

HTBI primers from iRepertoire and Arm-PCR of CDR3 regions yielded the TCR beta libraries. MiXCR was run by TCRdb on the multiplex PCR reads, yielding one entry per CDR3 protein. The sample has approximately 300,000 distinct CDR3 sequences; about a sixth are singletons. V lost 6 bases and J lost 7; bases outside the gene matches: 9. The germline CDR1 and CDR2 sequences are SGHRS and YFSETQ. The CDR3 runs 15 residues. Study-wide results and limits: Persistent Graves' cases showed lower TCR diversity than newly diagnosed cases. Persistent disease showed a preference for TRBV28, TRBJ1-2 and TRBJ2-5. Accuracy may have been reduced by the small sample size.

V usage is TRBV5-1 and J usage is TRBJ2-2; TRBD1 aligns across 10 bases. The source material was peripheral blood mononuclear cells (PBMCs), sampled at new diagnosis, from a patient treated with antithyroid drugs. This clonotype was sampled from a female donor with Graves disease. CDR3 sequence reads: CASTSTGGDVGELFF. DNA for the CDR3: TGCGCCAGCACCTCGACAGGGGGCGATGTCGGGGAGCTGTTTTTT.